This TCR beta chain derives from a study of human T cells and chemical hapten exposure. Study context: Patients having alopecia areata, totalis or universalis were mostly female.

This clonotype was picked up a small number of times. The target antigen is unknown. The ends lost 2 bases at V and 9 bases at J; junction bases unmatched: 9. Germline V gene lookup returns CDR1 LGHDT and CDR2 YNNKEL (reference sequence). The CDR3 is 16 residues long. Sample time point: patch test 2, 6 weeks after DPC sensitization. Sample treatment: therapeutic diphenylcyclopropenone sensitization with weekly scalp DPC. Study-wide findings and caveats: PT1 expanded TCR numbers rose with patch test score. No alteration of TCRs above 1 in 1000 frequency was seen with DPC sensitization.

Unique molecular identifiers were attached to individual cDNA molecules within the library. Each CDR3 protein gets one entry after TCRdb re-called the RACE reads with MiXCR. The repertoire holds about 400,000 distinct CDR3 sequences, with about 6% as singletons. The sequence was collected from a woman aged 18-30 years with alopecia areata. Some clones in this sample may be carry-over from other donors' samples. The sample in question was whole blood, obtained in connection with sensitization to the hapten diphenylcyclopropenone (DPC). V is TRBV3-1 and J is TRBJ1-6; 8 positions match TRBD1. The CDR3 here is CASSQLVSGGGSPLHF. The CDR3 coding sequence is TGTGCCAGCAGCCAACTGGTCTCAGGGGGCGGTTCACCCCTCCACTTT.